This TCR beta chain emerged from a study of cytomegalovirus exposure and HLA in healthy donors. Study-level background: An early release of data contained 70 million to 95 million unique TCRs, which came from HLA-typed donors.

Study conclusions and caveats: Most TCR sequences were rare, but some public TCRs occurred in many donors. DRB1 showed the most TCR associations and HLA-C the fewest in a later analysis, as rates varied by HLA locus.

Details on this clone: What it recognizes is unknown.

Participants comprised healthy donors of bone marrow. Trimming stripped 0 bases from V and 9 bases from J, with 12 bases between. Germline V gene data show CDR1 as LGHNA and CDR2 as YSLEER. This CDR3 region has 15 residues. The PCR contained 60 Vbeta and 13 Jbeta primers. Measured with immunoSEQ multiplex PCR; TCRdb has only the in-frame clones, and not every one. The repertoire includes some 140,000 clones, roughly four fifths of them detected once, and just over 8.5% sits in the top ten. The clonotype comes from a woman aged 45-65 years in good health and CMV-seropositive. The sample comprised PBMCs. V is TRBV4-3 and J is TRBJ1-6; weak D call: TRBD1 (5 bases). The CDR3 DNA follows: TGCGCCAGCAGCCAAGATCGGACTAGGGGTTCACCCCTCCACTTT. Residues: CASSQDRTRGSPLHF.